The 7 T cell receptor beta chains below were found in one sample sequenced in a study of shared clonotypes between healthy human individuals. TCRdb's table, derived via immunoSEQ multiplex PCR, lists solely in-frame clones and lacks some. In the table there are under 650,000 clones, 90% to 96% of which are singletons. Sequencing was carried out using naive CD4+ T cells sorted from blood. As for subset: CD45RA+ positively selected. These receptor sequences come from a woman aged 30 to 39 in good health.

The genes are TRBV5-4 and TRBJ2-3, with D unclear. Trimming pared 5 bases from V and 2 bases from J, leaving 9 bases between. Germline V gene lookup returns CDR1 SGHNT and CDR2 YYREEE (reference sequence). This CDR3 spans 13 amino acids. CDR3 in DNA: TGTGCCAGCAGTATCGAATACACAGATACGCAGTATTTT. Protein product: CASSIEYTDTQYF.

The J gene is TRBJ2-2, the V gene TRBV28; TRBD2 aligns across 8 bases. The CDR3 has 18 amino acids. V lost 6 bases to trimming and J lost 7 bases; unmatched junction nucleotides: 19. Germline loops: CDR1 MDHEN, CDR2 SYDVKM. Written as DNA, the CDR3 is TGTGCCAGCAGCGACCCTTTACCGGGACTAGGGCAAGACGGGGAGCTGTTTTTT. As protein: CASSDPLPGLGQDGELFF.

This chain links TRBV7-2 with TRBJ1-1; TRBD1 matches at 7 bases. CDR3 length: 16 residues. In germline, CDR1 is SGHTA, CDR2 FQGNSA. Trimming took 2 bases from V and 0 from J; bases not matched to a gene: 6. CDR3 DNA sequence: TGTGCCAGCAGCTTAAGACAGGGAGGGATGAACACTGAAGCTTTCTTT. Protein sequence: CASSLRQGGMNTEAFF.

The rearrangement uses TRBV30 and TRBJ1-2; D ambiguous. CDR3 size: 18 residues. Germline V lookup: CDR1 GTSNPN, CDR2 SVGIG (reference sequence). The V gene lost 2 bases and the J gene lost 0 bases, with 22 bases spanning the gap. In DNA, the CDR3 is TGTGCCTGGAGTAGAACGCAGGTGGGCGGTCGCCCTAACTATGGCTACACCTTC. Translation: CAWSRTQVGGRPNYGYTF.

The rearrangement links TRBV28 to TRBJ2-3; D call uncertain. Trimming took 2 bases from V and 10 from J, leaving 19 bases between them. This CDR3 is built from 15 residues. The germline V gene encodes CDR1 MDHEN and CDR2 SYDVKM. The CDR3 loop is CASSLMVNEGVAQYF. CDR3 coding DNA: TGTGCCAGCAGTTTAATGGTCAACGAAGGAGTGGCGCAGTATTTT.

The CDR3 loop is CASSDRPTNEKLFF. CDR3 coding DNA: TGTGCCAGCAGTGACAGGCCAACTAATGAAAAACTGTTTTTT. The chain carries TRBV6-6 and TRBJ1-4, with D perhaps matching TRBD1 (6 bases). The CDR3 loop spans 14 amino acids. Trimming left V 5 bases short and J 0 bases short, with 7 bases between. The V gene's germline CDR1 is MNHNY and CDR2 SVGAGI (reference sequence).

The rearrangement uses TRBV28 and TRBJ1-1, with 7 bases that match TRBD1. V shed 7 bases and J 0 bases; nucleotides not matched to a gene: 14. The CDR3 is 17 amino acids. Germline V CDR1 and CDR2: MDHEN, SYDVKM. The CDR3 sequence: CASNPRGVVGMNTEAFF. In DNA, the CDR3 is TGTGCCAGCAACCCCAGGGGGGTGGTTGGAATGAACACTGAAGCTTTCTTT.